This record covers a single TCR beta chain. This specimen belongs to a study of sequential checkpoint blockade in melanoma. Study summary: Patients were randomized 1:1 to nivolumab-then-ipilimumab or ipilimumab-then-nivolumab first-line. Each arm's sequence ended with maintenance nivolumab.

With 8 bases removed from V and 4 bases from J, the gap between germline ends came to 17 bases. The CDR3 contains 14 residues. Germline V gives CDR1 SGHTA, CDR2 FQGNSA. Treatment specified: randomized to nivolumab then ipilimumab (arm A) or the reverse (arm B). Live CD3+CD8+ CD19− CD56− cells were sorted from PBMCs. Only in-frame clones appear in the TCRdb table, and some are missing; sequencing was by immunoSEQ multiplex PCR. The sample yields fewer than 40,000 clones, over 75% seen once. The receptor was derived from a human donor with melanoma. The gene calls are TRBV7-2 and TRBJ1-1; D is unresolved. The starting material was CD8+ T cells sorted from blood (inferred from file names), obtained from a patient given nivolumab and ipilimumab in sequence. The CDR3 DNA reads TGTGCCAGCTTGCCACATATAACCGTCACTGAAGCTTTCTTT. This translates into CASLPHITVTEAFF.